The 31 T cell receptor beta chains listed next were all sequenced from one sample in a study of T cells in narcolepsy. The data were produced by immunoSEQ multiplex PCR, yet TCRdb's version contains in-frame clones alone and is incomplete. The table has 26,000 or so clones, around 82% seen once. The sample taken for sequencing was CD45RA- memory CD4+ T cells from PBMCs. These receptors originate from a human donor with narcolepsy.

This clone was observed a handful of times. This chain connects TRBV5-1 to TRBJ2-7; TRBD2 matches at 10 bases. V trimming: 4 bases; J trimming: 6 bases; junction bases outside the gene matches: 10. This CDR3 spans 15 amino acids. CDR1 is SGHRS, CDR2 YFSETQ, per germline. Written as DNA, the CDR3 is TGCGCCAGCAGCCCCCTAAGCGGGGGGGCCTTCGAGCAGTACTTC. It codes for CASSPLSGGAFEQYF.

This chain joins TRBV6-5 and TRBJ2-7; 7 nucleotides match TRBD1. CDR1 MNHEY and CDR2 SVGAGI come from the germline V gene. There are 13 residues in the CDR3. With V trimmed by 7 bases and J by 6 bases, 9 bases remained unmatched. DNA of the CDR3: TGTGCCAGCACCACTACGACAGGGCCCGAGCAGTACTTC. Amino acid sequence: CASTTTTGPEQYF.

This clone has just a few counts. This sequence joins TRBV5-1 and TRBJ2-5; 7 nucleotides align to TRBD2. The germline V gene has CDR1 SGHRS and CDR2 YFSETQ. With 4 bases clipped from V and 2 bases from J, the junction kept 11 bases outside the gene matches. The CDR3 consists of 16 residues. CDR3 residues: CASSPTVTGGQETQYF. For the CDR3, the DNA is TGCGCCAGCAGCCCGACGGTGACGGGGGGACAAGAGACCCAGTACTTC.

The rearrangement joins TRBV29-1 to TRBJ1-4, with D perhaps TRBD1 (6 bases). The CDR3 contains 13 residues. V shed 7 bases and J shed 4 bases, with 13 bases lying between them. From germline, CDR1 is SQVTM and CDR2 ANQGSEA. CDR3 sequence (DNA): TGCAGCGCCGCGACAGGAGTTAATGAAAAACTGTTTTTT. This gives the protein CSAATGVNEKLFF.

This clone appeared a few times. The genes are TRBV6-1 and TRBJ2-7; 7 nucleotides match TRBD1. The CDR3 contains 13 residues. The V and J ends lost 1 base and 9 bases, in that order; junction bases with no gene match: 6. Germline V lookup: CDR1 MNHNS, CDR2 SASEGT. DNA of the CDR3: TGTGCCAGCAGTGAAGAACAGGGGAGCGGGCAGTACTTC. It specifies CASSEEQGSGQYF.

CDR3 bases: TGCGCCAGCAGTGAGTCGCGGGGGACCCCCTATGGCTACACCTTC. It specifies CASSESRGTPYGYTF. The chain carries TRBV10-1 and TRBJ1-2; maybe TRBD1 (5 bases). Germline CDR1 reads WNHNN; CDR2 reads SYGVQD (reference sequence). The CDR3 has 15 amino acids. V was clipped by 0 bases and J by 4 bases, with 12 bases between them.

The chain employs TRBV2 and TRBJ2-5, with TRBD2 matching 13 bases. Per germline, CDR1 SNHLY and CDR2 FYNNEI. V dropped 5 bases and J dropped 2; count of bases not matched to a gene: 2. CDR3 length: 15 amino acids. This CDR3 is CASSTSGGGQETQYF. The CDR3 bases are TGTGCCAGCAGTACTAGCGGGGGGGGACAAGAGACCCAGTACTTC.

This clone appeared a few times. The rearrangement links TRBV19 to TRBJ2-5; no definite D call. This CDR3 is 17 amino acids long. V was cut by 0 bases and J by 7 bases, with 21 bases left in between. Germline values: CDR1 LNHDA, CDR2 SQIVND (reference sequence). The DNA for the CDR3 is TGTGCCAGTAGTATAGATGGAAAGAGTCCCAAGACGGGGACCCAGTACTTC. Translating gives CASSIDGKSPKTGTQYF.

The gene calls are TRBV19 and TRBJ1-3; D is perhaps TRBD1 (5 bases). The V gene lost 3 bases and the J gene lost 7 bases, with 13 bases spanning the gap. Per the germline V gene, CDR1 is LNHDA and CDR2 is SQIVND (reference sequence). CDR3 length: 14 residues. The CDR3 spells CASSIRSQGNTIYF. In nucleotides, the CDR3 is TGTGCCAGTAGTATTAGGTCCCAGGGCAACACCATATATTTT. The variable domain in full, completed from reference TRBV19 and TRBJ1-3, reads DGGITQSPKYLFRKEGQNVTLSCEQNLNHDAMYWYRQDPGQGLRLIYYSQIVNDFQKGDIAEGYSVSREKKESFPLTVTSAQKNPTAFYLCASSIRSQGNTIYFGEGSWLTVV.

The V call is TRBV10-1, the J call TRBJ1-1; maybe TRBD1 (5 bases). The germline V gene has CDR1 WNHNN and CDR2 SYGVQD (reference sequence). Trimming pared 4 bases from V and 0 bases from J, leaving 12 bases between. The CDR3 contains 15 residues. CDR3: CASSVRGEMNTEAFF. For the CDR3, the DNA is TGCGCCAGCAGTGTGCGGGGGGAAATGAACACTGAAGCTTTCTTT.

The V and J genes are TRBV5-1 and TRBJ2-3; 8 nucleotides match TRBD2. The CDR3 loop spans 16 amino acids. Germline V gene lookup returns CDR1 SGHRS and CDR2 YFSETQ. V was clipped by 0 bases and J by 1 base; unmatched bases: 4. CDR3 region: CASSLGGLAGTDTQYF. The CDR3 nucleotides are TGCGCCAGCAGCTTGGGCGGACTAGCCGGCACAGATACGCAGTATTTT.

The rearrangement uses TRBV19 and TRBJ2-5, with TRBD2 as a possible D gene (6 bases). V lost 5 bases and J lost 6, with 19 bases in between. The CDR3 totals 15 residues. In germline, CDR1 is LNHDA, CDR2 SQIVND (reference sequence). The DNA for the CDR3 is TGTGCCAGTAGTTTATCGGGGGTTATTAGGCAGACCCAGTACTTC. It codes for CASSLSGVIRQTQYF.

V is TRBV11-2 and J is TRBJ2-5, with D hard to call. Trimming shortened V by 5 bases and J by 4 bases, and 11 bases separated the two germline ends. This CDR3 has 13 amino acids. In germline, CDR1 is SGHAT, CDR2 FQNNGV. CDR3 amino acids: CASSLGISETQYF. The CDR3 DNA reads TGTGCCAGCAGCCTAGGGATTTCAGAGACCCAGTACTTC.

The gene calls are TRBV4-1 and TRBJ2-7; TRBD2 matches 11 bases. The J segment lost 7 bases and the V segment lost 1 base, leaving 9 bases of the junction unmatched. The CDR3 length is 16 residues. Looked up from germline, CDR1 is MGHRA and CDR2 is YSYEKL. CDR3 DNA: TGCGCCAGCAGCCAAGCAACTAGCGGGGGCCGGGGTGAGCAGTACTTC. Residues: CASSQATSGGRGEQYF.

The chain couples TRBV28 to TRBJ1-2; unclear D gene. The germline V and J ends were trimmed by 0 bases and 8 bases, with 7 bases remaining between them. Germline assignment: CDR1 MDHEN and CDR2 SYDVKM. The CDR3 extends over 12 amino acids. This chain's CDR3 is CASSLWALGYTF. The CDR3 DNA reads TGTGCCAGCAGTTTATGGGCCCTGGGCTACACCTTC.

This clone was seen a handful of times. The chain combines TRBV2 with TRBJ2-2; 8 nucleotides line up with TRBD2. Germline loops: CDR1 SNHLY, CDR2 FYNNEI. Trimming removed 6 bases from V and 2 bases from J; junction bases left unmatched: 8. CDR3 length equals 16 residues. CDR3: CASRGSGGYNTGELFF. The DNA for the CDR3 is TGTGCCAGCAGAGGAAGCGGGGGCTATAACACCGGGGAGCTGTTTTTT.

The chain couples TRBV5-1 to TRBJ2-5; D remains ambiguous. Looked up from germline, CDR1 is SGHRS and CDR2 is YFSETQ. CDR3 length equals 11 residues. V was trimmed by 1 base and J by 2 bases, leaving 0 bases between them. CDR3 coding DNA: TGCGCCAGCAGCTTGCAAGAGACCCAGTACTTC. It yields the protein CASSLQETQYF.

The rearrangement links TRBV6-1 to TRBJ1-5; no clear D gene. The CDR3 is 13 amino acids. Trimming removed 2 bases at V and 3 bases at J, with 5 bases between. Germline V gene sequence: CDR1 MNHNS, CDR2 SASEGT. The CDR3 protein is CASSEQANQPQHF. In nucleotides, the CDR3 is TGTGCCAGCAGTGAACAGGCCAATCAGCCCCAGCATTTT.

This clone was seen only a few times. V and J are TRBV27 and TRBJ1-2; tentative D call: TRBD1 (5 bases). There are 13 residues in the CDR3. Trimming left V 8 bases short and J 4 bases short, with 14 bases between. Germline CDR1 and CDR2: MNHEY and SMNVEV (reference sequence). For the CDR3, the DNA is TGTGCCAGCCGTCCCGGGACCATCTATGGCTACACCTTC. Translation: CASRPGTIYGYTF.

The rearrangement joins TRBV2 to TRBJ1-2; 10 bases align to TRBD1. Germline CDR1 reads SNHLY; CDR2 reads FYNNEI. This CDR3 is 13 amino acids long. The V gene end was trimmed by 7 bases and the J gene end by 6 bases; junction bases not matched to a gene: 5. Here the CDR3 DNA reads TGTGCCAGCAAGACAGGACAGGGGGATGGCTACACCTTC. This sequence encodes CASKTGQGDGYTF.

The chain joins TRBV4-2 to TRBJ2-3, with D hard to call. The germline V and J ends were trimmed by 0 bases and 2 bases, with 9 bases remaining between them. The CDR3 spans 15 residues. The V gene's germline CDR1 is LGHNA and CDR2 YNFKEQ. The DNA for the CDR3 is TGTGCCAGCAGCCAAGAGTTGCGGTTCACAGATACGCAGTATTTT. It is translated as CASSQELRFTDTQYF.

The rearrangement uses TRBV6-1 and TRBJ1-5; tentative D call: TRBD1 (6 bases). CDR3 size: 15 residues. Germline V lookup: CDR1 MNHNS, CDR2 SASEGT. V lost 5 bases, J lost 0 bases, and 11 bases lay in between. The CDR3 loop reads CASSTYRDSNQPQHF. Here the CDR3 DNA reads TGTGCCAGCAGTACATACAGGGATAGCAATCAGCCCCAGCATTTT.

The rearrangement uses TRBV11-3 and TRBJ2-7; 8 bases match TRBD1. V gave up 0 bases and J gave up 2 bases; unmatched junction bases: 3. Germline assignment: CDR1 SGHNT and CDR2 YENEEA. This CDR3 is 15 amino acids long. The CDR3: CASSLDSTGAYEQYF. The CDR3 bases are TGTGCCAGCAGCTTAGATTCGACAGGGGCCTACGAGCAGTACTTC.

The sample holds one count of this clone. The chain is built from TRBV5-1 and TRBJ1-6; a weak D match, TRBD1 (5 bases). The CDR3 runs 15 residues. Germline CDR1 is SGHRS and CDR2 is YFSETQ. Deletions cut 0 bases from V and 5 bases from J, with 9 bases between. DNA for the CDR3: TGCGCCAGCAGCTTGGGGGACCGTGATAATTCACCCCTCCACTTT. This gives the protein CASSLGDRDNSPLHF.

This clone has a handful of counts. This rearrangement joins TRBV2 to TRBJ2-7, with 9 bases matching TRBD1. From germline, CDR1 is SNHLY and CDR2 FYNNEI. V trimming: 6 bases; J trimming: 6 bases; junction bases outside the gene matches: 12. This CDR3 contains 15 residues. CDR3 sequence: CASRQRGGQGGEQYF. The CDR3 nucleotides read TGTGCCAGCAGACAAAGGGGGGGACAGGGAGGCGAGCAGTACTTC.

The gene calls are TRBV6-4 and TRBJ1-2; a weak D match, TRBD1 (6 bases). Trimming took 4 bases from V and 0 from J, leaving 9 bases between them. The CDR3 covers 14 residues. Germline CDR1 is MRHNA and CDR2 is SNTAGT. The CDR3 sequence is CASSADRTNYGYTF. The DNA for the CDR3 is TGTGCCAGCAGTGCCGACAGGACTAACTATGGCTACACCTTC.

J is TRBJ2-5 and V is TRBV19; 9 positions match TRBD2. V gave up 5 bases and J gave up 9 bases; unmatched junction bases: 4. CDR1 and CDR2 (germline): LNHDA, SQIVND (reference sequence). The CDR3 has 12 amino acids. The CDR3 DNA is TGTGCCAGTAGTCTGGAGCGGGGGGCCCAGTACTTC. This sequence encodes CASSLERGAQYF.

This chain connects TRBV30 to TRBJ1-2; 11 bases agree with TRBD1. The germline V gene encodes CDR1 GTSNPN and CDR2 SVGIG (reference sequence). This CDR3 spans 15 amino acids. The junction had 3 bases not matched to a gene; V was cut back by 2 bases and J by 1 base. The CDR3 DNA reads TGTGCCTGGAGTTTGGGACAGGGGGTTAACTATGGCTACACCTTC. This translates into CAWSLGQGVNYGYTF.

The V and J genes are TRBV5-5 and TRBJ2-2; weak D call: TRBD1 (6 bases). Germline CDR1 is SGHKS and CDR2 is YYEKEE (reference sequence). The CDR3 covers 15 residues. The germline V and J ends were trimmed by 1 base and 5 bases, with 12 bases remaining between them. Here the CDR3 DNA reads TGTGCCAGCAGCTTGCAGGGGCAGATAACCGGGGAGCTGTTTTTT. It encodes CASSLQGQITGELFF. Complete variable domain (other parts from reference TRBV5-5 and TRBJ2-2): DAGVTQSPTHLIKTRGQQVTLRCSPISGHKSVSWYQQVLGQGPQFIFQYYEKEERGRGNFPDRFSARQFPNYSSELNVNALLLGDSALYLCASSLQGQITGELFFGEGSRLTVL.

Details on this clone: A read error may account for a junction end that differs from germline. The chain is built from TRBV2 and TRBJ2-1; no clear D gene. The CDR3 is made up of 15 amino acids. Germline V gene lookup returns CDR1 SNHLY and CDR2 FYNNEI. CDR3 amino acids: CASSSDANSYNGQFF. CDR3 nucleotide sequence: TGTGCCAGCAGCTCGGACGCGAACTCCTACAATGGGCAGTTCTTC.

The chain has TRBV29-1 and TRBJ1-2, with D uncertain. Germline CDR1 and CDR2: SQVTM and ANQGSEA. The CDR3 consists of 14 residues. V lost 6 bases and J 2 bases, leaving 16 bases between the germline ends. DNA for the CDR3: TGCAGCGTCGATTTCTTAAGAGGGAACTATGGCTACACCTTC. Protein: CSVDFLRGNYGYTF.